This TCR beta chain originates from a study of blood T cell repertoires in COVID-19. Each recovered donor of Cohort 3 presented with two negative PCRs, clearance, or symptom resolution. In the original processing: Estimation of nucleated cell counts relied on the amplification of reference gene primers. The repertoire was sequenced with immunoSEQ multiplex PCR; TCRdb's copy has only in-frame clones and lacks some. V and J calls plus clone size are reproduced from that table; the DNA served to infer D and trimming. The table includes under 350,000 clones, around 86% detected once. CDR1 is SGHDT and CDR2 is YYEEEE in the germline V gene. This CDR3 comprises 16 residues. Between the trimmed V and J ends, which lost 1 base and 5 bases, there was a span of 17 bases.

This clonotype was obtained from a woman in her forties who had recovered from COVID-19. The source material was PBMCs or T cells enriched from blood (not recorded which). The J gene is TRBJ2-3, the V gene TRBV5-6; D is perhaps TRBD2 (6 bases). CDR3 in amino acids: CASSLFSGEVGDTQYF. DNA of the CDR3: TGTGCCAGCAGCTTGTTTTCGGGGGAGGTCGGAGATACGCAGTATTTT.